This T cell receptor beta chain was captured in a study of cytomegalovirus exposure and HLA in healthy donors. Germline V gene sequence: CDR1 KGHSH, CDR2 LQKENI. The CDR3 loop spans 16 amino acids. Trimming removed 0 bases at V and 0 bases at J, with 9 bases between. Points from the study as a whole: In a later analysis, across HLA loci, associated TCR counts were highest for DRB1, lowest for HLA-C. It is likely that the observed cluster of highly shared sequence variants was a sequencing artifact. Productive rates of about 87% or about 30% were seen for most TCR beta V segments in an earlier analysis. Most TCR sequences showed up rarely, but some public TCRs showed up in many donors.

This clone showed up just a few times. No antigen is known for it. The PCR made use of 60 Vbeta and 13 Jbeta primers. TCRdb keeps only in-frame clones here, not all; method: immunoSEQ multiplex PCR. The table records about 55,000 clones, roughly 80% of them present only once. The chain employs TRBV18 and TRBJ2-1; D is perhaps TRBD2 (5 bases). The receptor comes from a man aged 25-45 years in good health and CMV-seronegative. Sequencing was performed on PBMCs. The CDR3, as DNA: TGTGCCAGCTCACCACCGTGGGAGAGCTCCTACAATGAGCAGTTCTTC. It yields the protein CASSPPWESSYNEQFF. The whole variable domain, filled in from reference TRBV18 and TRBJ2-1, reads NAGVMQNPRHLVRRRGQEARLRCSPMKGHSHVYWYRQLPEEGLKFMVYLQKENIIDESGMPKERFSAEFPKEGPSILRIQQVVRGDSAAYFCASSPPWESSYNEQFFGPGTRLTVL.